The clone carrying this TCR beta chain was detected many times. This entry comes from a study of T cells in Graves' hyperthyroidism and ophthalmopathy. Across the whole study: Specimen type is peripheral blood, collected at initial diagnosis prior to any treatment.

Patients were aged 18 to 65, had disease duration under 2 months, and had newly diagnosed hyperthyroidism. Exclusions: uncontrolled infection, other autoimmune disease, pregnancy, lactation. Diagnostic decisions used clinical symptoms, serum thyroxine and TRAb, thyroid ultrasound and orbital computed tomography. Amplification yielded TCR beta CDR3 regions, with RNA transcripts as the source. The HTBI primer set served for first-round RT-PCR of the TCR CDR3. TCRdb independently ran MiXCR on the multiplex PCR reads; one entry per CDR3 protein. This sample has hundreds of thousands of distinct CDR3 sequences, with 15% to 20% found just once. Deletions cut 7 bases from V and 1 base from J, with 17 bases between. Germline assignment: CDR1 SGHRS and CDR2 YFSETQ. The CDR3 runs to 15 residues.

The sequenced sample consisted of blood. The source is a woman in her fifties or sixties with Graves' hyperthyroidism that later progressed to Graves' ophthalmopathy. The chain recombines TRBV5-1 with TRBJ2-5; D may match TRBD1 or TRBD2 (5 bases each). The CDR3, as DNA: TGCGCCAGCTCTTACCGGGCAGGGACCCAAGAGACCCAGTACTTC. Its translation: CASSYRAGTQETQYF.